These 31 T cell receptor beta chains originate from one sample sequenced in a study of blood T cell repertoires in COVID-19. Produced via immunoSEQ multiplex PCR; TCRdb's table is partial and in-frame only. The data contain 50,000 or so clones, over 90% of them singletons. Sequenced material: peripheral blood. All receptors derive from a woman of 80 years or more with acute or convalescent COVID-19.

The chain has TRBV19 and TRBJ2-7; 9 positions agree with TRBD2. The CDR3 length is 14 residues. The V gene end was trimmed by 5 bases and the J gene end by 4 bases; junction bases not matched to a gene: 6. In germline, CDR1 is LNHDA, CDR2 SQIVND (reference sequence). CDR3: CASSWASGRYEQYF. CDR3 bases: TGTGCCAGTAGTTGGGCAAGCGGGAGGTACGAGCAGTACTTC.

V is TRBV6-4 and J is TRBJ2-1; D is undetermined. Germline V gene data show CDR1 as MRHNA and CDR2 as SNTAGT. V gave up 4 bases and J gave up 0 bases, with 10 bases separating them. The CDR3 has 15 residues. Here the CDR3 DNA reads TGTGCCAGCAGTGCTGGGCTTAGCTCCTACAATGAGCAGTTCTTC. Amino acid sequence: CASSAGLSSYNEQFF.

J is TRBJ2-2 and V is TRBV7-3, with no clear D. The CDR3 contains 12 residues. Between the trimmed V and J ends, which lost 5 bases and 6 bases, there was a span of 7 bases. Germline V gives CDR1 SGHTA, CDR2 FQGTGA. CDR3 in amino acids: CASSPRPGELFF. CDR3 bases: TGTGCCAGCAGCCCTAGACCCGGGGAGCTGTTTTTT.

This sequence joins TRBV24-1 and TRBJ2-1; TRBD1 agrees at 7 bases. The germline gives CDR1 KGHDR, CDR2 SFDVKD. V shed 7 bases and J 0 bases; nucleotides not matched to a gene: 11. The CDR3 is 17 residues long. The CDR3 here is CATSATRDRVSYNEQFF. The CDR3 DNA follows: TGTGCCACCAGCGCCACTCGGGACAGAGTCTCCTACAATGAGCAGTTCTTC.

J is TRBJ1-5 and V is TRBV19, with D possibly TRBD1 on 6 matching bases. CDR3 length: 12 residues. Trimming left V 6 bases short and J 5 bases short, with 8 bases between. CDR1 and CDR2 (germline): LNHDA, SQIVND (reference sequence). The CDR3 nucleotides are TGTGCCAGTAGACAGGGAGATCAGCCCCAGCATTTT. Translated, it gives CASRQGDQPQHF. The full variable domain, with the rest looked up from reference TRBV19 and TRBJ1-5, is DGGITQSPKYLFRKEGQNVTLSCEQNLNHDAMYWYRQDPGQGLRLIYYSQIVNDFQKGDIAEGYSVSREKKESFPLTVTSAQKNPTAFYLCASRQGDQPQHFGDGTRLSIL.

The chain carries TRBV11-3 and TRBJ2-1, with 7 bases that match TRBD2. V was clipped by 2 bases and J by 10 bases; unmatched bases: 8. Germline lookup yields CDR1 SGHNT and CDR2 YENEEA. The CDR3 loop spans 14 amino acids. The CDR3 DNA follows: TGTGCCAGCAGCTTACTCGGCTCAGCGGGGGAGCAGTTCTTC. Translating it yields CASSLLGSAGEQFF.

The rearrangement joins TRBV9 to TRBJ2-7; 9 bases line up with TRBD1. V was pared by 3 bases and J by 2 bases, with 9 bases of the junction left unmatched. This CDR3 is 16 amino acids long. The germline gives CDR1 SGDLS, CDR2 YYNGEE. For the CDR3, the DNA is TGTGCCAGCAGCGCCGGAGGACAGGGGTTCCCCTACGAGCAGTACTTC. As protein: CASSAGGQGFPYEQYF. The full variable domain, rest sourced from reference TRBV9 and TRBJ2-7, is DSGVTQTPKHLITATGQRVTLRCSPRSGDLSVYWYQQSLDQGLQFLIQYYNGEERAKGNILERFSAQQFPDLHSELNLSSLELGDSALYFCASSAGGQGFPYEQYFGPGTRLTVT.

The V call is TRBV12-3 or TRBV12-4, the J call TRBJ1-1; 8 nucleotides line up with TRBD1. V was clipped by 6 bases and J by 1 base; unmatched bases: 1. This CDR3 has 13 residues. CDR3 in DNA: TGTGCCAGCAGCGGACAGGGGAACACTGAAGCTTTCTTT. Its protein is CASSGQGNTEAFF.

The V call is TRBV13, the J call TRBJ2-1; 7 nucleotides line up with TRBD2. Germline V gene lookup returns CDR1 PRHDT and CDR2 FYEKMQ (reference sequence). The CDR3 has 19 amino acids. Germline trimming cut 1 base from V and 8 bases from J; bases unmatched to any gene: 20. The CDR3 DNA reads as TGTGCCAGCAGCTTAGAGGGAATAACTGCTCCTCCGACTAGCCATGAGCAGTTCTTC. It is translated as CASSLEGITAPPTSHEQFF.

The rearrangement uses TRBV7-9 and TRBJ1-3; D might be TRBD1 (6 bases). This CDR3 spans 15 amino acids. CDR1 is SEHNR and CDR2 is FQNEAQ in the germline V gene (reference sequence). The V end lost 0 bases, the J end lost 2 bases, and 8 bases lay between the germline ends. The DNA of the CDR3 is TGTGCCAGCAGCTTAGCCCGGGACACTGGAAACACCATATATTTT. Protein: CASSLARDTGNTIYF.

V and J are TRBV11-3 and TRBJ1-5; 10 bases are shared with TRBD1. V shed 5 bases and J 8 bases; nucleotides not matched to a gene: 3. CDR1 is SGHNT and CDR2 is YENEEA in the germline V gene. This CDR3 is built from 13 residues. The DNA of the CDR3 is TGTGCCAGCAGCGATGGGACAGGGGAGCCCCAGCATTTT. Protein: CASSDGTGEPQHF.

CDR3 region: CASSYGGLGNTIYF. The CDR3 DNA is TGTGCCAGCAGTTACGGTGGTCTAGGAAACACCATATATTTT. V is TRBV6-6 and J is TRBJ1-3; the D is unclear. The V end was cut by 2 bases, the J end by 4 bases, with 9 bases between. This CDR3 comprises 14 residues. Germline-derived CDR1 and CDR2 are MNHNY and SVGAGI (reference sequence).

This clone was observed once. The V gene is TRBV19, the J gene TRBJ1-5; 7 bases align to TRBD1. Germline values: CDR1 LNHDA, CDR2 SQIVND (reference sequence). The junction had 14 bases not matched to a gene; V was cut back by 11 bases and J by 7 bases. The CDR3 length is 14 residues. CDR3: CAAQGRQGGQPQHF. The CDR3 coding sequence is TGTGCCGCCCAGGGGAGACAGGGTGGGCAGCCCCAGCATTTT.

The rearrangement links TRBV27 to TRBJ2-7; possible D gene TRBD1, 6 bases. The CDR3 runs 13 residues. CDR1 and CDR2 from the germline V gene are MNHEY and SMNVEV (reference sequence). Trimming stripped 6 bases from V and 9 bases from J, with 18 bases between. CDR3 nucleotide sequence: TGTGCCAGCAGCTTGATCAGGGGAGTTGGGCAGTACTTC. Protein product: CASSLIRGVGQYF.

The rearrangement uses TRBV7-8 and TRBJ2-1, with D tentatively TRBD1 (6 bases). V lost 3 bases, J lost 2 bases, and 14 bases lay in between. Germline CDR1 is SGHVS and CDR2 is FQNEAQ. The CDR3 covers 16 residues. The CDR3 spells CASSFWGTWAYNEQFF. In nucleotides, the CDR3 is TGTGCCAGCAGCTTTTGGGGGACATGGGCCTACAATGAGCAGTTCTTC. The full variable domain, completed using reference TRBV7-8 and TRBJ2-1, is GAGVSQSPRYKVAKRGQDVALRCDPISGHVSLFWYQQALGQGPEFLTYFQNEAQLDKSGLPSDRFFAERPEGSVSTLKIQRTQQEDSAVYLCASSFWGTWAYNEQFFGPGTRLTVL.

The J gene is TRBJ1-2, the V gene TRBV6-5; D is ambiguous. V dropped 1 base and J dropped 4 bases, with 16 bases sitting between them. The CDR3 runs to 16 residues. Germline-derived CDR1 and CDR2 are MNHEY and SVGAGI. CDR3 nucleotides: TGTGCCAGCAGTTACTGGACCGGAGGGTCGTTCTATGGCTACACCTTC. Protein sequence: CASSYWTGGSFYGYTF.

This clone was detected only a few times. The V call is TRBV21-1, the J call TRBJ2-7; TRBD2, the D gene given by the table, was not confirmed from the DNA. TRBV21-1 is recorded as a pseudogene. The CDR3 covers 13 residues. CDR3 in amino acids: CASSLAHLKEQYF. The CDR3 nucleotides read TGTGCCAGTAGTCTAGCCCACCTCAAAGAGCAGTACTTC.

The chain employs TRBV5-1 and TRBJ2-7; D gene unclear. Germline V CDR1 and CDR2: SGHRS, YFSETQ. V was clipped by 0 bases and J by 3 bases, with 7 bases between them. This CDR3 spans 13 amino acids. CDR3 DNA: TGCGCCAGCAGCTTGGACACCTTCTACGAGCAGTACTTC. This codes for CASSLDTFYEQYF. Full variable domain (outside the CDR3, taken from reference TRBV5-1 and TRBJ2-7): KAGVTQTPRYLIKTRGQQVTLSCSPISGHRSVSWYQQTPGQGLQFLFEYFSETQRNKGNFPGRFSGRQFSNSRSEMNVSTLELGDSALYLCASSLDTFYEQYFGPGTRLTVT.

V usage is TRBV4-3 and J usage is TRBJ2-1, with 7 nucleotides matching TRBD2. The CDR3 is made up of 16 amino acids. Germline V gene sequence: CDR1 LGHNA, CDR2 YSLEER. The V and J ends lost 0 bases and 7 bases, in that order; junction bases with no gene match: 9. DNA of the CDR3: TGCGCCAGCAGCCAAGATAGGGCGGGAGCCGGTAATGAGCAGTTCTTC. Amino acid sequence: CASSQDRAGAGNEQFF.

The rearrangement links TRBV2 to TRBJ2-5, with TRBD2 identical over 8 bases. The junction had 6 bases not matched to a gene; V was cut back by 4 bases and J by 5 bases. Germline CDR1 SNHLY, CDR2 FYNNEI. The CDR3 extends over 14 amino acids. The CDR3 sequence is CASSGLPGGETQYF. In nucleotides, the CDR3 is TGTGCCAGCAGTGGGCTACCGGGAGGGGAGACCCAGTACTTC.

The chain couples TRBV4-2 to TRBJ1-2; 9 bases map to TRBD1. In germline, CDR1 is LGHNA, CDR2 YNFKEQ. The CDR3 spans 15 residues. V shed 0 bases and J 7 bases; nucleotides not matched to a gene: 6. The CDR3 region has the DNA TGTGCCAGCAGCCAAGAGAAAACAGGGGGCGCTGGCTACACCTTC. This encodes CASSQEKTGGAGYTF.

The rearrangement links TRBV5-1 to TRBJ1-2, with D possibly TRBD1 on 6 matching bases. Germline V gene data show CDR1 as SGHRS and CDR2 as YFSETQ. V was shortened by 0 bases and J by 4 bases, with 10 bases between the two germline ends. This CDR3 has 14 amino acids. CDR3 bases: TGCGCCAGCAGCTTGGAACAGGGCCTCTATGGCTACACCTTC. This encodes CASSLEQGLYGYTF.

This rearrangement joins TRBV7-2 to TRBJ1-6, with TRBD1 identical over 8 bases. Losses at the gene ends were 6 bases for V and 8 bases for J; bases not matched to a gene: 3. The CDR3 is 13 residues long. CDR1 SGHTA and CDR2 FQGNSA come from the germline V gene. The DNA of the CDR3 is TGTGCCAGCAGTCCGGACAGGGATTCACCCCTCCACTTT. Protein product: CASSPDRDSPLHF.

The chain recombines TRBV11-2 with TRBJ2-2; TRBD2 agrees at 10 bases. Trimming at V came to 5 bases and at J to 5 bases, leaving 5 bases not matched to a gene. Germline values: CDR1 SGHAT, CDR2 FQNNGV. The CDR3 loop spans 15 amino acids. CDR3 sequence: CASSPSGSRTGELFF. For the CDR3, the DNA is TGTGCCAGCAGCCCTAGCGGGAGTAGAACCGGGGAGCTGTTTTTT.

The rearrangement uses TRBV25-1 and TRBJ1-2; no clear D. Germline V gives CDR1 MGHDK, CDR2 SYGVNS. CDR3 length: 14 amino acids. Trimming took off 8 bases at V and 1 base at J, with 14 bases between the two ends. Here the CDR3 DNA reads TGTGCCAGCTCGCGGGAGGCCGTTAACTATGGCTACACCTTC. Translation gives CASSREAVNYGYTF.

The genes are TRBV6-5 and TRBJ2-2; 8 bases match TRBD1. CDR1 and CDR2 (germline): MNHEY, SVGAGI. This CDR3 region has 13 residues. V lost 6 bases, J lost 6 bases, and 3 bases stayed unmatched. CDR3 in amino acids: CASRSRGPGELFF. The CDR3 DNA sequence: TGTGCCAGCAGGTCCAGGGGGCCCGGGGAGCTGTTTTTT.

The chain recombines TRBV5-1 with TRBJ2-7; TRBD2 agrees at 11 bases. J lost 2 bases, V lost 3 bases, and 10 bases had no gene match. The CDR3 covers 17 residues. Germline CDR1 reads SGHRS; CDR2 reads YFSETQ. CDR3 nucleotides: TGCGCCAGCAGCTGGGGTAGCGGGAGGGCCGGACCCTACGAGCAGTACTTC. Amino acid sequence: CASSWGSGRAGPYEQYF.

The V gene is TRBV12-3 or TRBV12-4, the J gene TRBJ1-5; D remains ambiguous. The V gene lost 6 bases and the J gene lost 6 bases, with 12 bases spanning the gap. CDR3 length: 13 amino acids. As DNA, the CDR3 is TGTGCCAGCAGGGCCCACCCCACTCAGCCCCAGCATTTT. Translated, it gives CASRAHPTQPQHF.

This chain links TRBV3-1 (or the pseudogene TRBV3-2) with TRBJ1-6; a possible D gene is TRBD1 (5 bases). Per germline, CDR1 LGHDT and CDR2 YNNKEL (reference sequence). The CDR3 has 15 amino acids. The V and J ends lost 0 bases and 10 bases respectively, with 13 bases between them. CDR3 protein: CASSQEGALGSPLHF. CDR3 DNA sequence: TGTGCCAGCAGCCAAGAAGGGGCGCTGGGATCACCCCTCCACTTT.

The chain is built from TRBV4-2 and TRBJ1-2; 9 positions match TRBD1. Germline trimming cut 0 bases from V and 4 bases from J; bases unmatched to any gene: 0. CDR1 and CDR2 (germline): LGHNA, YNFKEQ. This CDR3 region has 14 residues. CDR3 protein: CASSQEDRGYGYTF. The CDR3 nucleotides read TGTGCCAGCAGCCAAGAGGACAGGGGCTATGGCTACACCTTC.

The chain couples TRBV4-1 to TRBJ2-1; 9 bases are a match to TRBD2. Germline V gives CDR1 MGHRA, CDR2 YSYEKL. Germline trimming cut 7 bases from V and 9 bases from J; bases unmatched to any gene: 13. The CDR3 has 15 amino acids. CDR3 amino acids: CASTSGIAGVGEQFF. The CDR3 DNA follows: TGCGCCAGCACCTCAGGGATAGCGGGAGTAGGTGAGCAGTTCTTC.